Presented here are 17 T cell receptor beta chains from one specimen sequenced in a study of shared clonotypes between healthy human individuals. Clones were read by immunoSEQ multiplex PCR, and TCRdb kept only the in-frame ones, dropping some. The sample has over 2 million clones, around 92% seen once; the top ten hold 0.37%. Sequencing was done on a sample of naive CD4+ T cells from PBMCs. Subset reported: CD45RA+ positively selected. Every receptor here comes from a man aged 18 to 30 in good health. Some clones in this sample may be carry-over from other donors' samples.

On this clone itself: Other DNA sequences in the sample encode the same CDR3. The CDR3 loop reads CASSLAGSSYEQYF. The CDR3 nucleotides are TGTGCCAGCAGCTTAGCGGGTAGCTCCTACGAGCAGTACTTC. The chain employs TRBV5-4 and TRBJ2-7, with D perhaps TRBD2 (6 bases). Germline V gene data show CDR1 as SGHNT and CDR2 as YYREEE (reference sequence). Trimming stripped 2 bases from V and 0 bases from J, with 9 bases between. The CDR3 has 14 amino acids.

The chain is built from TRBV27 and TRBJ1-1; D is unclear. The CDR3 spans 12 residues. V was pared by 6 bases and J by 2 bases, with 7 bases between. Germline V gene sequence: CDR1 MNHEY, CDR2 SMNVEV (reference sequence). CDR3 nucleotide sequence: TGTGCCAGCAGAAGAGGAAACACTGAAGCTTTCTTT. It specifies CASRRGNTEAFF.

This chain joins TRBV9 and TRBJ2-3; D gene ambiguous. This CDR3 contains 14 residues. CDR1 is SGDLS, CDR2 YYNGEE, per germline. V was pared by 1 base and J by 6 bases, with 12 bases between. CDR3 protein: CASSVNPTGDTQYF. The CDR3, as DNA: TGTGCCAGCAGCGTAAACCCGACTGGGGATACGCAGTATTTT. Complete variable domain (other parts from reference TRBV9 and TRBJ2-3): DSGVTQTPKHLITATGQRVTLRCSPRSGDLSVYWYQQSLDQGLQFLIQYYNGEERAKGNILERFSAQQFPDLHSELNLSSLELGDSALYFCASSVNPTGDTQYFGPGTRLTVL.

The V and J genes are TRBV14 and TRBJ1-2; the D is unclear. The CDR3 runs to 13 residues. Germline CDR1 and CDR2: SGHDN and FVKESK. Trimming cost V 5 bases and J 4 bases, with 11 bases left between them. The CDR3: CASSTGSIYGYTF. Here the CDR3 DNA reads TGTGCCAGCAGCACCGGGAGCATCTATGGCTACACCTTC.

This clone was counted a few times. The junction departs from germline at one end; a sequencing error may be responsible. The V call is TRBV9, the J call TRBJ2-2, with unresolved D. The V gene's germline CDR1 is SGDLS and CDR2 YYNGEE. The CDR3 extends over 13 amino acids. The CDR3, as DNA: TGTGCCAGCACCGTAGGAGTTGCCGGGGAGCTGTTTTTT. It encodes CASTVGVAGELFF.

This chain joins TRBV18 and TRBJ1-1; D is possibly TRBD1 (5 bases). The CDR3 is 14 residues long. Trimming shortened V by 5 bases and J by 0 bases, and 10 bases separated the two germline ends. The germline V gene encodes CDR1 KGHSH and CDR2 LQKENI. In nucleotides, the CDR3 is TGTGCCAGCTCAGGATCAGGGATGAACACTGAAGCTTTCTTT. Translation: CASSGSGMNTEAFF.

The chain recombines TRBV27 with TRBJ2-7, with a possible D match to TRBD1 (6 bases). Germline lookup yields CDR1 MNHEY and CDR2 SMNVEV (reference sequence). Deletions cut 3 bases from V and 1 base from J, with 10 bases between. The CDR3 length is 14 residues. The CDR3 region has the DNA TGTGCCAGCAGTTTTTCGCAGGGGTCCTACGAGCAGTACTTC. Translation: CASSFSQGSYEQYF.

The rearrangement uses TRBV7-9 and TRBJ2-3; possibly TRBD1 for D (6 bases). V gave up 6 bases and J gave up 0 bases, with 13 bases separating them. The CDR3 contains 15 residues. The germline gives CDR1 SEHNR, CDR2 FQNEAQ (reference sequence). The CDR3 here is CASRGAELSTDTQYF. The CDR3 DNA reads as TGTGCCAGCAGGGGGGCGGAACTTAGCACAGATACGCAGTATTTT.

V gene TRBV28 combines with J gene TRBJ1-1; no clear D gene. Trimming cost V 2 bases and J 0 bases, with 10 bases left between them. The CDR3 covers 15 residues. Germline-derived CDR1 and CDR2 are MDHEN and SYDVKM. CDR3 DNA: TGTGCCAGCAGTTTACCGGGCAGCTTGAACACTGAAGCTTTCTTT. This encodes CASSLPGSLNTEAFF.

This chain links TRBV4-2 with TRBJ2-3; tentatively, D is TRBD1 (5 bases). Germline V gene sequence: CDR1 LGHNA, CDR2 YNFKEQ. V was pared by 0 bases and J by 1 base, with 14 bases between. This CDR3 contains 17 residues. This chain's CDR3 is CASSQDFRQPGTDTQYF. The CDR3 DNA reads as TGTGCCAGCAGCCAAGATTTCAGACAGCCTGGCACAGATACGCAGTATTTT.

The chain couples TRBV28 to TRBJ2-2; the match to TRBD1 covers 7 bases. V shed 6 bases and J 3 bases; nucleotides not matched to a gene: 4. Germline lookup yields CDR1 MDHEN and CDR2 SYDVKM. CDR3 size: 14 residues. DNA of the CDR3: TGTGCCAGCAGGGCAGGACAGGACACCGGGGAGCTGTTTTTT. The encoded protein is CASRAGQDTGELFF.

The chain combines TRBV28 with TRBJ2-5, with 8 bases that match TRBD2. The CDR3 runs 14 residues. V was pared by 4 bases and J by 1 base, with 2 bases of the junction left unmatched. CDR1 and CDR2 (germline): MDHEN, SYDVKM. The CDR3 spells CASSSAGAQETQYF. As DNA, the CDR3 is TGTGCCAGCAGTTCAGCGGGAGCCCAAGAGACCCAGTACTTC. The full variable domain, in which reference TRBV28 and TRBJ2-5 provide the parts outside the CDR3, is DVKVTQSSRYLVKRTGEKVFLECVQDMDHENMFWYRQDPGLGLRLIYFSYDVKMKEKGDIPEGYSVSREKKERFSLILESASTNQTSMYLCASSSAGAQETQYFGPGTRLLVL.

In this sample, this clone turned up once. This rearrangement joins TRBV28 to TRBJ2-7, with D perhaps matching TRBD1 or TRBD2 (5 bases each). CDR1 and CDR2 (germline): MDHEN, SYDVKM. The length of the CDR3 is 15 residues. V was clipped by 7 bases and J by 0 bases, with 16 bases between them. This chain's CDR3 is CASTHYAGSSYEQYF. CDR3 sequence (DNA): TGTGCCAGCACCCACTACGCAGGGAGCTCCTACGAGCAGTACTTC.

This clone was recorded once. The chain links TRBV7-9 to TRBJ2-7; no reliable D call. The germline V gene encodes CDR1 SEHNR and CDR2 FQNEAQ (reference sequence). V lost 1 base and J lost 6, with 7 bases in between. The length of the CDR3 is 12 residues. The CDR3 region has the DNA TGTGCCAGCAGCTTAGTTCTCCCCGAGCAGTACTTC. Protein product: CASSLVLPEQYF. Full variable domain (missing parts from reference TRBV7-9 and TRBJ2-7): DTGVSQNPRHKITKRGQNVTFRCDPISEHNRLYWYRQTLGQGPEFLTYFQNEAQLEKSRLLSDRFSAERPKGSFSTLEIQRTEQGDSAMYLCASSLVLPEQYFGPGTRLTVT.

The CDR3 bases are TGTGCCAGTAGTAAAGGACTGGCGGGCGAGCAGTACTTC. It is translated as CASSKGLAGEQYF. The rearrangement joins TRBV19 to TRBJ2-7; weak D call: TRBD2 (5 bases). Per germline, CDR1 LNHDA and CDR2 SQIVND (reference sequence). Trimming pared 4 bases from V and 6 bases from J, leaving 13 bases between. CDR3 length equals 13 residues.

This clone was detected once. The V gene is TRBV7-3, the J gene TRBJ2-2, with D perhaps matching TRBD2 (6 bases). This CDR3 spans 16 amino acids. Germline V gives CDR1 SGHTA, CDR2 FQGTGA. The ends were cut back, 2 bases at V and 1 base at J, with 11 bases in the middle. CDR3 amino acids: CASSLLAPKNTGELFF. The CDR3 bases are TGTGCCAGCAGCTTACTAGCGCCAAAGAACACCGGGGAGCTGTTTTTT.

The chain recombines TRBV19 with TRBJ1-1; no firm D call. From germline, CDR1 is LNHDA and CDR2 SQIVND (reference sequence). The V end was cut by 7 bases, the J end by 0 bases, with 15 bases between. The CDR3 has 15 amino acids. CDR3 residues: CASTTSRTVNTEAFF. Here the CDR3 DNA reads TGTGCCAGTACCACCTCAAGGACGGTGAACACTGAAGCTTTCTTT. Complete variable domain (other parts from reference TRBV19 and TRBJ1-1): DGGITQSPKYLFRKEGQNVTLSCEQNLNHDAMYWYRQDPGQGLRLIYYSQIVNDFQKGDIAEGYSVSREKKESFPLTVTSAQKNPTAFYLCASTTSRTVNTEAFFGQGTRLTVV.